This entry lists 25 T cell receptor beta chains sequenced from one sample in a study of beta chain features in type 1 diabetes. The isolated RNA, all of it, was reverse transcribed, so expressed TCRB transcripts were what got sequenced. The method was immunoSEQ multiplex PCR; TCRdb's version includes in-frame clones alone and lacks a portion of them. This sample yields about 360,000 clones, of which around an eighth are seen a single time; 0.017% belongs to the top ten. The sequenced sample was naive CD4+ T cells from blood. Receptor source: a man between 18 and 35 years old in good health.

This CDR3 reads CASSERQGGTDTQYF. CDR3 DNA sequence: TGTGCCAGCAGCGAAAGACAGGGCGGCACAGATACGCAGTATTTT. This chain links TRBV9 with TRBJ2-3; 7 positions match TRBD1. The CDR3 runs to 15 residues. Trimming at V came to 3 bases and at J to 1 base, leaving 5 bases not matched to a gene. Looked up from germline, CDR1 is SGDLS and CDR2 is YYNGEE. Filled out from reference TRBV9 and TRBJ2-3, the complete variable domain reads DSGVTQTPKHLITATGQRVTLRCSPRSGDLSVYWYQQSLDQGLQFLIQYYNGEERAKGNILERFSAQQFPDLHSELNLSSLELGDSALYFCASSERQGGTDTQYFGPGTRLTVL.

This clone has a handful of counts. The genes are TRBV10-3 and TRBJ1-1; D remains unclear. CDR3 length: 12 amino acids. Germline assignment: CDR1 ENHRY and CDR2 SYGVKD. Trimming shortened V by 9 bases and J by 0 bases, and 8 bases separated the two germline ends. The CDR3 region is CAIQAVNTEAFF. CDR3 DNA sequence: TGTGCCATTCAAGCGGTGAACACTGAAGCTTTCTTT.

The chain joins TRBV2 to TRBJ2-7; the match to TRBD1 covers 8 bases. Germline V gene sequence: CDR1 SNHLY, CDR2 FYNNEI. CDR3 length: 14 amino acids. V lost 8 bases to trimming and J lost 2 bases; unmatched junction nucleotides: 8. The CDR3 DNA reads TGTGCCAGCGCTAAAGGACAGGGAACCTACGAGCAGTACTTC. It encodes CASAKGQGTYEQYF.

This clone has just a few counts. The gene calls are TRBV18 and TRBJ2-6, with D uncertain. The germline V gene encodes CDR1 KGHSH and CDR2 LQKENI. V was trimmed by 5 bases and J by 10 bases, leaving 12 bases between them. The CDR3 has 13 amino acids. This CDR3 is CASSTDAINVLTF. The CDR3 DNA follows: TGTGCCAGCTCAACTGATGCTATAAACGTCCTGACTTTC.

The chain carries TRBV4-3 and TRBJ2-7; TRBD2 aligns across 7 bases. The CDR3 spans 15 residues. Germline V lookup: CDR1 LGHNA, CDR2 YSLEER. The trim removed 0 bases at V and 2 bases at J, leaving 4 bases unmatched. The CDR3, as DNA: TGCGCCAGCAGCCAAGAGCAAGCGGGAACCTACGAGCAGTACTTC. Translating it yields CASSQEQAGTYEQYF.

The V call is TRBV6-5, the J call TRBJ1-1; possible D gene TRBD1, 5 bases. CDR1 is MNHEY and CDR2 is SVGAGI in the germline V gene. CDR3 size: 14 residues. V was shortened by 7 bases and J by 0 bases, with 12 bases between the two germline ends. CDR3 loop: CASTQGVMNTEAFF. As DNA, the CDR3 is TGTGCCAGCACCCAAGGGGTCATGAACACTGAAGCTTTCTTT.

The rearrangement uses TRBV4-3 and TRBJ1-5, with a tentative D call TRBD1 (6 bases). Germline V gene sequence: CDR1 LGHNA, CDR2 YSLEER. V was cut by 3 bases and J by 11 bases, with 20 bases left in between. The CDR3 contains 15 residues. The CDR3 region is CASSQWTARGSAQHF. As DNA, the CDR3 is TGCGCCAGCAGCCAGTGGACAGCCCGAGGGTCGGCCCAGCATTTT.

This clone has just a few counts. The chain couples TRBV6-1 to TRBJ2-1; 13 bases align to TRBD2. The ends lost 6 bases at V and 7 bases at J; junction bases unmatched: 6. The CDR3 length is 15 residues. Per germline, CDR1 MNHNS and CDR2 SASEGT. CDR3 sequence reads: CASRLAGGWENEQFF. CDR3 sequence (DNA): TGTGCCAGCAGACTAGCGGGAGGGTGGGAGAATGAGCAGTTCTTC.

This clone was found a few times. The rearrangement uses TRBV9 and TRBJ2-7; TRBD1 matches at 7 bases. Losses at the gene ends were 0 bases for V and 6 bases for J; bases not matched to a gene: 6. The germline gives CDR1 SGDLS, CDR2 YYNGEE. The CDR3 extends over 14 amino acids. CDR3 in amino acids: CASSVATGVVEQYF. The CDR3 DNA reads TGTGCCAGCAGCGTAGCAACAGGGGTGGTCGAGCAGTACTTC.

The gene calls are TRBV9 and TRBJ2-7; 7 bases map to TRBD2. The trim removed 2 bases at V and 6 bases at J, leaving 11 bases unmatched. Germline CDR1 and CDR2: SGDLS and YYNGEE. The CDR3 runs to 15 residues. CDR3 protein: CASSVLEGGFREQYF. The CDR3 coding sequence is TGTGCCAGCAGCGTTTTGGAGGGAGGGTTTCGCGAGCAGTACTTC.

The chain is built from TRBV7-3 and TRBJ1-1; 9 bases match TRBD1. The junction had 17 bases not matched to a gene; V was cut back by 5 bases and J by 4 bases. Germline CDR1 and CDR2: SGHTA and FQGTGA. The CDR3 contains 18 residues. The CDR3 DNA reads as TGTGCCAGCAGCCCGCAAGGCCACAGGGGGCCGGTCGCCACTGAAGCTTTCTTT. As protein: CASSPQGHRGPVATEAFF.

This clone was seen only a few times. The chain recombines TRBV4-3 with TRBJ2-2; no firm D call. CDR1 LGHNA and CDR2 YSLEER come from the germline V gene. This CDR3 comprises 14 residues. Between the trimmed V and J ends, which lost 6 bases and 6 bases, there was a span of 14 bases. Here the CDR3 DNA reads TGCGCCAGCAGAAGAATGTCGGGTTCCGGGGAGCTGTTTTTT. It codes for CASRRMSGSGELFF.

This chain uses TRBV7-9 with TRBJ2-3, with D unclear. Germline V gives CDR1 SEHNR, CDR2 FQNEAQ (reference sequence). V lost 1 base and J 2 bases, leaving 7 bases between the germline ends. CDR3 length: 14 amino acids. In nucleotides, the CDR3 is TGTGCCAGCAGCTTAGGGCAGATCACAGATACGCAGTATTTT. It translates to CASSLGQITDTQYF.

The V and J genes are TRBV5-1 and TRBJ2-5; 8 positions match TRBD2. This CDR3 has 15 residues. Germline CDR1 and CDR2: SGHRS and YFSETQ. Trimming removed 4 bases from V and 5 bases from J; junction bases left unmatched: 10. CDR3 loop: CASSGGTRTAETQYF. CDR3 bases: TGCGCCAGCAGCGGGGGGACTAGGACCGCGGAGACCCAGTACTTC.

The genes are TRBV28 and TRBJ1-6; 9 bases agree with TRBD1. The CDR3 totals 19 residues. J gave up 1 base and V 3 bases, and 10 bases lay outside the gene matches. Germline CDR1 reads MDHEN; CDR2 reads SYDVKM. This chain's CDR3 is CASSLETGTGNSYNSPLHF. The CDR3 DNA reads TGTGCCAGCAGTTTGGAAACCGGGACAGGGAATTCCTATAATTCACCCCTCCACTTT. The variable domain in full, with the rest retrieved from reference TRBV28 and TRBJ1-6, is DVKVTQSSRYLVKRTGEKVFLECVQDMDHENMFWYRQDPGLGLRLIYFSYDVKMKEKGDIPEGYSVSREKKERFSLILESASTNQTSMYLCASSLETGTGNSYNSPLHFGNGTRLTVT.

The chain couples TRBV5-1 to TRBJ1-2, with D possibly being TRBD1 (5 bases). This CDR3 contains 14 residues. The germline V gene encodes CDR1 SGHRS and CDR2 YFSETQ. V lost 4 bases and J 5 bases, leaving 15 bases between the germline ends. CDR3: CASSTGGTGYGYTF. In nucleotides, the CDR3 is TGCGCCAGCAGCACTGGAGGGACGGGTTATGGCTACACCTTC.

The V call is TRBV11-2, the J call TRBJ2-7; 7 nucleotides align to TRBD1. Trimming took 4 bases from V and 2 from J; bases not matched to a gene: 11. This CDR3 has 16 residues. Germline V gene data show CDR1 as SGHAT and CDR2 as FQNNGV. The CDR3 coding sequence is TGTGCCAGCAGCTCGCCAACCAGGGGGTCCGCCTACGAGCAGTACTTC. It encodes CASSSPTRGSAYEQYF. Together with reference TRBV11-2 and TRBJ2-7, the CDR3 gives the full variable domain: EAGVAQSPRYKIIEKRQSVAFWCNPISGHATLYWYQQILGQGPKLLIQFQNNGVVDDSQLPKDRFSAERLKGVDSTLKIQPAKLEDSAVYLCASSSPTRGSAYEQYFGPGTRLTVT.

The CDR3 region is CASSPRQGGGTDTQYF. The CDR3 nucleotides read TGTGCCAGCAGCCCTAGACAGGGGGGAGGCACAGATACGCAGTATTTT. V is TRBV5-4 and J is TRBJ2-3; 9 nucleotides agree with TRBD1. CDR3 length: 16 amino acids. J was trimmed by 1 base and V by 4 bases; bases with no gene match: 7. Germline CDR1 SGHNT, CDR2 YYREEE (reference sequence).

This clone was found a few times. The chain has TRBV9 and TRBJ2-3; unclear D gene. V shed 2 bases and J shed 0 bases, with 10 bases lying between them. The CDR3 consists of 15 residues. The germline CDR1 and CDR2 sequences are SGDLS and YYNGEE. CDR3 residues: CASSVLGISTDTQYF. The CDR3, as DNA: TGTGCCAGCAGCGTTCTAGGTATCAGCACAGATACGCAGTATTTT.

A few counts support this clone. V is TRBV6-6 and J is TRBJ1-5; D uncertain. CDR3 length: 15 amino acids. The germline CDR1 and CDR2 sequences are MNHNY and SVGAGI (reference sequence). V lost 5 bases and J 0 bases, leaving 11 bases between the germline ends. The CDR3 loop reads CASSNKASSNQPQHF. The CDR3 DNA reads TGTGCCAGCAGTAATAAAGCTTCTAGCAATCAGCCCCAGCATTTT.

CDR3 loop: CASSPSGSLGETQYF. The CDR3 DNA reads TGTGCCAGCTCACCAAGCGGCAGTTTGGGGGAGACCCAGTACTTC. The chain employs TRBV18 and TRBJ2-5; maybe TRBD2 (5 bases). Trimming removed 2 bases at V and 5 bases at J, with 15 bases between. Germline CDR1 KGHSH, CDR2 LQKENI. CDR3 length equals 15 residues.

The rearrangement uses TRBV6-1 and TRBJ2-4; weak D call: TRBD2 (6 bases). The V gene lost 4 bases and the J gene lost 3 bases, with 10 bases spanning the gap. This CDR3 has 14 amino acids. The V gene's germline CDR1 is MNHNS and CDR2 SASEGT. The CDR3 DNA is TGTGCCAGCAGTGGGGTGGGGGGCAAAAACATTCAGTACTTC. Encoded protein: CASSGVGGKNIQYF.

The chain couples TRBV9 to TRBJ1-3, with 9 nucleotides matching TRBD1. This CDR3 is built from 15 residues. The V and J ends lost 0 bases and 7 bases, in that order; junction bases with no gene match: 5. CDR1 and CDR2 from the germline V gene are SGDLS and YYNGEE. CDR3 coding DNA: TGTGCCAGCAGCGTAGGACAGGGGGTCTGGAACACCATATATTTT. Translating gives CASSVGQGVWNTIYF.

This clone came up a few times. The rearrangement links TRBV28 to TRBJ2-7; tentatively, D is TRBD1 (5 bases). The germline V gene encodes CDR1 MDHEN and CDR2 SYDVKM. Trimming pared 2 bases from V and 5 bases from J, leaving 13 bases between. CDR3 length: 14 residues. CDR3 protein: CASSLAARVHEQYF. The CDR3 bases are TGTGCCAGCAGTTTAGCCGCCAGGGTCCACGAGCAGTACTTC.

This rearrangement joins TRBV9 to TRBJ2-1; D possibly corresponds to TRBD2 (6 bases). V shed 2 bases and J shed 5 bases, with 17 bases lying between them. This CDR3 is 16 amino acids long. CDR1 SGDLS and CDR2 YYNGEE come from the germline V gene. In DNA form, the CDR3 reads TGTGCCAGCAGCGTCGTTAGACTAGTGGTCCACAATGAGCAGTTCTTC. Protein: CASSVVRLVVHNEQFF.